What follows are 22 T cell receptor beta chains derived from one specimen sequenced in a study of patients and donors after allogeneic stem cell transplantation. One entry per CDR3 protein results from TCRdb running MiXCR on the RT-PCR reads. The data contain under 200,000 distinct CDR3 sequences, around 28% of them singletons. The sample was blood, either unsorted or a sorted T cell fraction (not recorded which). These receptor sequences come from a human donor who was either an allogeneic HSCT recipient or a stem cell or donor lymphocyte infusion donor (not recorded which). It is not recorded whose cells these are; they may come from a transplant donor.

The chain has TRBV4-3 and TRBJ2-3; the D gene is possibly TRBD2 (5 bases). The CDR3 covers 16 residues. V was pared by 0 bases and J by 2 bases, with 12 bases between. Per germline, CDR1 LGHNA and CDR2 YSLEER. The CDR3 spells CASSQEGRVVTDTQYF. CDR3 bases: TGCGCCAGCAGCCAAGAAGGGCGGGTTGTCACAGATACGCAGTATTTT.

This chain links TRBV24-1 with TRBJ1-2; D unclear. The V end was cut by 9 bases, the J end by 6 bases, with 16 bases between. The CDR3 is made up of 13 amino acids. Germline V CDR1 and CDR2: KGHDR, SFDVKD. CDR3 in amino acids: CATGDGSKNGYTF. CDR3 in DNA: TGTGCCACCGGGGATGGGAGTAAGAATGGCTACACCTTC.

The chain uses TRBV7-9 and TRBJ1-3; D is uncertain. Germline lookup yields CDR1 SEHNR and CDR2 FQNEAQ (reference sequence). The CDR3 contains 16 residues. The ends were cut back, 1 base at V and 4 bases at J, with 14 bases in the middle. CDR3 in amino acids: CASSLGSSPRGNTIYF. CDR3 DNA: TGTGCCAGCAGCTTAGGTAGTAGCCCGCGGGGAAACACCATATATTTT.

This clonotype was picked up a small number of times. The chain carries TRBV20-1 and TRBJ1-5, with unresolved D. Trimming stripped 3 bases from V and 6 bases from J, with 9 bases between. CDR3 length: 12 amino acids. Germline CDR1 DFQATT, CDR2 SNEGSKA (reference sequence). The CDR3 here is CSARRFGQPQHF. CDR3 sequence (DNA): TGCAGTGCTAGGAGGTTTGGTCAGCCCCAGCATTTT.

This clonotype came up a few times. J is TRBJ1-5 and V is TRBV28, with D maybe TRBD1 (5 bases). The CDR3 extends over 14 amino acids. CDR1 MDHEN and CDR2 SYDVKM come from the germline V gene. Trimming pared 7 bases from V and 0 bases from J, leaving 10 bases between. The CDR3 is CASKGPYSNQPQHF. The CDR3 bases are TGTGCCAGCAAGGGGCCCTATAGCAATCAGCCCCAGCATTTT.

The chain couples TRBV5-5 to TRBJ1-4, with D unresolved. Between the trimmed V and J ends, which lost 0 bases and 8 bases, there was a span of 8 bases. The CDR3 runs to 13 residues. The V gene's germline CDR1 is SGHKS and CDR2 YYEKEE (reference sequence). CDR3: CASSLASGEKLFF. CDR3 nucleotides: TGTGCCAGCAGCTTGGCTTCAGGAGAAAAACTGTTTTTT. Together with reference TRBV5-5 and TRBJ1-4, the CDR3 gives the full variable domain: DAGVTQSPTHLIKTRGQQVTLRCSPISGHKSVSWYQQVLGQGPQFIFQYYEKEERGRGNFPDRFSARQFPNYSSELNVNALLLGDSALYLCASSLASGEKLFFGSGTQLSVL.

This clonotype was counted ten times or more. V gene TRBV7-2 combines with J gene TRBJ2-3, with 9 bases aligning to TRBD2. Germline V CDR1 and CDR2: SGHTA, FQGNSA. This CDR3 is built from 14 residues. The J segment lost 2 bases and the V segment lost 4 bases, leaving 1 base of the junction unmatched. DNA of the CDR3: TGTGCCAGCAGCTGGGGACTAGCCACAGATACGCAGTATTTT. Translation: CASSWGLATDTQYF.

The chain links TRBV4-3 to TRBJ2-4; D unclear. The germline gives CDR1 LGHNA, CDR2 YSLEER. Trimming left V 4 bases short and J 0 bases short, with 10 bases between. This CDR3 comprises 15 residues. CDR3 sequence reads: CASSRDIIAKNIQYF. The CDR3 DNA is TGCGCCAGCAGCCGAGACATCATAGCCAAAAACATTCAGTACTTC.

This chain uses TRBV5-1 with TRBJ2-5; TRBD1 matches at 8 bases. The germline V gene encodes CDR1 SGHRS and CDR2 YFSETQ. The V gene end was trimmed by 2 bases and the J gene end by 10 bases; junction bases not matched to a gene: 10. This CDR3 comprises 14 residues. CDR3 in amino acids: CASSLGQGPRGQYF. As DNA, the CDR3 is TGCGCCAGCAGCTTAGGACAGGGCCCTAGGGGCCAGTACTTC.

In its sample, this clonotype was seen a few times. Here the CDR3 DNA reads TGTGCCAGCAGCCAGGGGGGGTATAGCAATCAGCCCCAGCATTTT. Encoded protein: CASSQGGYSNQPQHF. The J gene is TRBJ1-5, the V gene TRBV4-2, with D possibly TRBD1 on 5 matching bases. CDR1 and CDR2 from the germline V gene are LGHNA and YNFKEQ. The V and J ends lost 3 bases and 0 bases respectively, with 9 bases between them. The CDR3 runs to 15 residues.

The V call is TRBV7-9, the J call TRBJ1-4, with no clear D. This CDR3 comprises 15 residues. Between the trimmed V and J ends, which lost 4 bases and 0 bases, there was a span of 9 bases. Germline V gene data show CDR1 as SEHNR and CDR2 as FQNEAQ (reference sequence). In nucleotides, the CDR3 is TGTGCCAGCAGCTCCGGCGATACAACTAATGAAAAACTGTTTTTT. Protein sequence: CASSSGDTTNEKLFF.

The CDR3 DNA reads TGTGCCAGCAGTCGGGACAACGCTAACTATGGCTACACCTTC. It yields the protein CASSRDNANYGYTF. The chain combines TRBV6-5 with TRBJ1-2, with D possibly TRBD1 on 6 matching bases. This CDR3 has 14 residues. V dropped 5 bases and J dropped 0 bases, with 10 bases sitting between them. CDR1 and CDR2 (germline): MNHEY, SVGAGI.

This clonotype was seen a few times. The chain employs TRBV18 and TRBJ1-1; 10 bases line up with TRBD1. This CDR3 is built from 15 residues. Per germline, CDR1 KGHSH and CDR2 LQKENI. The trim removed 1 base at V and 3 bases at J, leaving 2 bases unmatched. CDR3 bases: TGTGCCAGCTCACCACGCGGGACAGGGGACACTGAAGCTTTCTTT. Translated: CASSPRGTGDTEAFF.

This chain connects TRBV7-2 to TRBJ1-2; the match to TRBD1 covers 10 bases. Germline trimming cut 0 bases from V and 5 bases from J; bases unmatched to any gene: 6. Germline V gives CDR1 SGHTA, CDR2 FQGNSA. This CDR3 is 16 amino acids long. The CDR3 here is CASSLARDRGGYGYTF. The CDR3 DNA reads TGTGCCAGCAGCTTAGCGAGGGACAGGGGCGGGTATGGCTACACCTTC.

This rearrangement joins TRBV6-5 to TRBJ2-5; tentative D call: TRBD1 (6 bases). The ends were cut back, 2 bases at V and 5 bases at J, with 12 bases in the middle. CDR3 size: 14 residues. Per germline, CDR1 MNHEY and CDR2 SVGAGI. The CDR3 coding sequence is TGTGCCAGCAGTTACACCTGGGGGCGGGAGACCCAGTACTTC. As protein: CASSYTWGRETQYF.

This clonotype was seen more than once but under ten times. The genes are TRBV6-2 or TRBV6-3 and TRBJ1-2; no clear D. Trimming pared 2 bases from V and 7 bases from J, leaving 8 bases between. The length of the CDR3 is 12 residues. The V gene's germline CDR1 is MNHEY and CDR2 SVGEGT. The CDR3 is CASSYPGGGYTF. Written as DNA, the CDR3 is TGTGCCAGCAGTTACCCTGGCGGTGGCTACACCTTC.

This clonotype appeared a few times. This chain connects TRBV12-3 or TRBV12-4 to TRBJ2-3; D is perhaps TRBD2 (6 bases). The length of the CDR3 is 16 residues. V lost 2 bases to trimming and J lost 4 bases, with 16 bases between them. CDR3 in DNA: TGTGCCAGCAGTTTACGGGGACTGGTCAGCCCAGATACGCAGTATTTT. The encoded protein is CASSLRGLVSPDTQYF.

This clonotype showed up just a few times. CDR3 nucleotides: TGTGCCAGCATCGGGGACTCCTATAATTCACCCCTCCACTTT. This codes for CASIGDSYNSPLHF. This chain joins TRBV2 and TRBJ1-6; D gene uncertain. The length of the CDR3 is 14 residues. The germline gives CDR1 SNHLY, CDR2 FYNNEI. With 7 bases removed from V and 0 bases from J, the gap between germline ends came to 7 bases.

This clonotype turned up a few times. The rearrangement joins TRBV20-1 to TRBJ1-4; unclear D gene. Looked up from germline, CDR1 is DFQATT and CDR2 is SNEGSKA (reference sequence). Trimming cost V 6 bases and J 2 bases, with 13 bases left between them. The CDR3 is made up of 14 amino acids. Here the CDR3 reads CSAPTTTTNEKLFF. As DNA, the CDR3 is TGCAGTGCGCCCACCACAACGACTAATGAAAAACTGTTTTTT.

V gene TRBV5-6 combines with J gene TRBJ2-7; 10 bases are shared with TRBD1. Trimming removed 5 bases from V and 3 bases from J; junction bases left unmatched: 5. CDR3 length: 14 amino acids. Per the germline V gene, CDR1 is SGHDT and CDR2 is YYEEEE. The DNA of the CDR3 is TGTGCCAGCAGACCATGGGACAGGGGCTACGAGCAGTACTTC. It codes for CASRPWDRGYEQYF.

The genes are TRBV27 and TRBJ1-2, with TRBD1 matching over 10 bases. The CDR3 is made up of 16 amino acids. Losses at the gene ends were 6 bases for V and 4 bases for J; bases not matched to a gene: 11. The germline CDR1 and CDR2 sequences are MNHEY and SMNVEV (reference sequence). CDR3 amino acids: CASSRQGAPSFYGYTF. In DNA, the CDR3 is TGTGCCAGCAGCAGACAGGGGGCCCCCTCATTCTATGGCTACACCTTC.

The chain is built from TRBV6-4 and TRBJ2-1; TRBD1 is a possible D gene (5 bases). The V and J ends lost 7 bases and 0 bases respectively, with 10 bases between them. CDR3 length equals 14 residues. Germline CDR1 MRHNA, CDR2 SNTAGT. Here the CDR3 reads CASKPTGSYNEQFF. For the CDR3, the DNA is TGTGCCAGCAAACCCACAGGCTCCTACAATGAGCAGTTCTTC.